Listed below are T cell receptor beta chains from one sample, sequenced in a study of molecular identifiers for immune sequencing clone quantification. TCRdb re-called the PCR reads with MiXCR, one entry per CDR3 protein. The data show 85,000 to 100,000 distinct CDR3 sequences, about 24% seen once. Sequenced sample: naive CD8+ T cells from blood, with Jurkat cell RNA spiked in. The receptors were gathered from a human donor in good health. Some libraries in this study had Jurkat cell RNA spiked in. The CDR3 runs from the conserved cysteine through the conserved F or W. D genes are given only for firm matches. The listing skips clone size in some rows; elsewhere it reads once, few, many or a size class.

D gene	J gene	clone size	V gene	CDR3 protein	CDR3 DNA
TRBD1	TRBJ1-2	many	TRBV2	CASSEARSTTGSNYGYTF	TGTGCCAGCAGTGAAGCTCGGTCCACGACAGGGTCCAACTATGGCTACACCTTC
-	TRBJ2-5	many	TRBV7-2	CASSLVRGEETQYF	TGTGCCAGCAGCTTAGTCCGCGGGGAAGAGACCCAGTACTTC
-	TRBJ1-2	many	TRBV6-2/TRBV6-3	CASAQGVNYGYTF	TGTGCCAGCGCTCAAGGAGTGAACTATGGCTACACCTTC
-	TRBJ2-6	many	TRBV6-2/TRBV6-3	CASSWDAGANVLTF	TGTGCCAGCAGTTGGGACGCTGGGGCCAACGTCCTGACTTTC
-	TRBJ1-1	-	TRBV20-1	CSATGTENTEAFF	TGCAGTGCTACCGGGACGGAGAACACTGAAGCTTTCTTT
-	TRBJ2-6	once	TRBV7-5	CISVPAAYYRHSGANVLTF	-
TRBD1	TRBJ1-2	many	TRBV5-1	CASSSTTGGPHGYTF	TGCGCCAGCAGCTCAACGACAGGGGGCCCTCATGGCTACACCTTC
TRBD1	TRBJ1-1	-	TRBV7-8	CAGSWQGGTAAFF	TGTGCCGGCAGCTGGCAGGGGGGCACTGCAGCTTTCTTT
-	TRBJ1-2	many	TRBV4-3	CASSQDFYRQSIYGYTF	TGCGCCAGCAGCCAAGACTTTTATCGACAGTCAATCTATGGCTACACCTTC
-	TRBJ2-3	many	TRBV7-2	CASSFRGLLRSDTQYF	TGTGCCAGCAGCTTCAGGGGTCTTTTAAGGTCAGATACGCAGTATTTT
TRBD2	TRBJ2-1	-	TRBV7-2	CTSSLETSGSYKQFF	TGTACCAGCAGCTTAGAGACTAGCGGGAGTTATAAGCAGTTCTTC
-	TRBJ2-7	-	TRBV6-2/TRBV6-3	CASSYGDGYYEQYF	TGTGCCAGCAGTTACGGAGACGGATACTACGAGCAGTACTTC
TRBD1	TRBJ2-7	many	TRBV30	CAWSLGPGTGATYEQYF	TGTGCCTGGAGTTTGGGGCCCGGGACAGGGGCGACCTACGAGCAGTACTTC
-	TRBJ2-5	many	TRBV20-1	CSAVPPNRDLTQYF	TGCAGTGCCGTTCCCCCAAACCGGGACCTGACCCAGTACTTC
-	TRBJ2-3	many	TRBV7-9	CASSLATFLGTDTQYF	TGTGCCAGCAGCTTAGCGACATTTTTGGGCACAGATACGCAGTATTTT
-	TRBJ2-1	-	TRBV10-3	CAISRTGTYNEQFF	TGTGCCATCAGTCGGACGGGAACCTACAATGAGCAGTTCTTC